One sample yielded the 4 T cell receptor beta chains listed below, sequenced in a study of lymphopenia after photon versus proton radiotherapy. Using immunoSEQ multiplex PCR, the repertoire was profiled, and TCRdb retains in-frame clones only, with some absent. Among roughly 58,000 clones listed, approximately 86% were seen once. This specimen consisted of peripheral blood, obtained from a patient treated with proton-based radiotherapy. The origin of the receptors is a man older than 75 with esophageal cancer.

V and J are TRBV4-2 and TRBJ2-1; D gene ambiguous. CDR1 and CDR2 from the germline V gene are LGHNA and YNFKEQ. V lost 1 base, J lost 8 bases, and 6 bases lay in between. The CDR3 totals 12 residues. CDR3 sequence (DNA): TGTGCCAGCAGCCAAGTTATTTATGAGCAGTTCTTC. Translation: CASSQVIYEQFF.

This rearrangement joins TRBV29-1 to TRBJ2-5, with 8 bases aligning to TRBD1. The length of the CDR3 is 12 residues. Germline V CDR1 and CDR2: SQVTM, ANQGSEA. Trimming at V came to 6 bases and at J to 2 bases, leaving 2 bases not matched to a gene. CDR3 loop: CSVDRAQETQYF. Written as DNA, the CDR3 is TGCAGCGTGGACAGGGCGCAAGAGACCCAGTACTTC.

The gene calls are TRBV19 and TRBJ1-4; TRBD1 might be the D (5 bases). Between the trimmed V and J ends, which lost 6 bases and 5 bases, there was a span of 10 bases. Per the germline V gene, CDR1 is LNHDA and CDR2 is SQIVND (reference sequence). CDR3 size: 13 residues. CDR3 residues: CASRGWGNEKLFF. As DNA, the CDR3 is TGTGCCAGTAGGGGGTGGGGCAATGAAAAACTGTTTTTT.

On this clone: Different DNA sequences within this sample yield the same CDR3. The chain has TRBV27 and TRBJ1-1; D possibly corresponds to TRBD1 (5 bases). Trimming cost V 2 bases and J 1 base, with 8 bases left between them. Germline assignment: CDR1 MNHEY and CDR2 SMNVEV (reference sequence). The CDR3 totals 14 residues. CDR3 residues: CASSLRGPNTEAFF. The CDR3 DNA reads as TGTGCCAGCAGTTTAAGGGGCCCGAACACTGAAGCTTTCTTT.